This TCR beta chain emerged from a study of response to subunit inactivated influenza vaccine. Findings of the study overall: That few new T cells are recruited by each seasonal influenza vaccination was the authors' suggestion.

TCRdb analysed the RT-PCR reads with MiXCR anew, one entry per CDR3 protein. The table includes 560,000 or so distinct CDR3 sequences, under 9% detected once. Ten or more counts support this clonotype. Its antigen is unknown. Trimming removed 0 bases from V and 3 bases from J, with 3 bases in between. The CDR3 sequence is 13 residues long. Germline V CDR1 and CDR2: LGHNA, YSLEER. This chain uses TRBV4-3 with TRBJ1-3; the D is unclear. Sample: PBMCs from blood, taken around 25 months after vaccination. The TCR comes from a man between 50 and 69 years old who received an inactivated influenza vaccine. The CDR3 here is CASSQDRGNTIYF. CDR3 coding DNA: TGCGCCAGCAGCCAAGACCGTGGAAACACCATATATTTT.